One sample yielded the 4 T cell receptor beta chains listed below, sequenced in a study of T cell changes during pregnancy in multiple sclerosis. Some clones are missing from TCRdb's copy, which holds only in-frame ones; the method was immunoSEQ multiplex PCR. The data show fewer than 85,000 clones, roughly 93% seen once. This sample comprised peripheral blood, obtained in the second trimester of pregnancy. The receptors stem from a female donor with multiple sclerosis, enrolled in a pregnancy study.

V is TRBV5-8 and J is TRBJ2-6, with TRBD1 matching over 9 bases. J gave up 0 bases and V 3 bases, and 10 bases lay outside the gene matches. Germline lookup yields CDR1 SGHTS and CDR2 YDEGEE. CDR3 length equals 19 residues. The DNA of the CDR3 is TGTGCCAGCAGCTCTCCGAGGACAGGGGAAAGCTCTGGGGCCAACGTCCTGACTTTC. Its translation is CASSSPRTGESSGANVLTF.

This clone was detected once. The V gene is TRBV7-9, the J gene TRBJ2-5, with 8 bases aligning to TRBD2. This CDR3 spans 15 amino acids. V lost 0 bases and J lost 4; bases outside the gene matches: 4. The germline CDR1 and CDR2 sequences are SEHNR and FQNEAQ (reference sequence). The CDR3 region is CASSLAVSGVETQYF. For the CDR3, the DNA is TGTGCCAGCAGCTTAGCGGTTAGCGGGGTAGAGACCCAGTACTTC.

The chain recombines TRBV6-5 with TRBJ1-4, with 9 bases lining up with TRBD1. Looked up from germline, CDR1 is MNHEY and CDR2 is SVGAGI. This CDR3 comprises 12 residues. Trimming cost V 10 bases and J 8 bases; bases outside gene matches: 5. The CDR3 sequence: CATRTGDEKLFF. In DNA, the CDR3 is TGTGCCACGCGGACAGGGGACGAAAAACTGTTTTTT.

The chain carries TRBV28 and TRBJ1-5, with D possibly being TRBD1 (5 bases). This CDR3 comprises 16 residues. V was shortened by 3 bases and J by 5 bases, with 17 bases between the two germline ends. CDR1 and CDR2 (germline): MDHEN, SYDVKM. CDR3 DNA: TGTGCCAGCAGTTTGAAGGGGTTGTTATTCTATCAGCCCCAGCATTTT. Protein product: CASSLKGLLFYQPQHF.